A selection of T cell receptor beta chains follows, all from one sample in a study of CD8+ T cells in alopecia areata. Sequencing used immunoSEQ multiplex PCR; TCRdb keeps in-frame clones, though not all of them. The table has about 200,000 clones, over 45% seen once. Sequenced here: CD4+ T cells sorted from blood, sampled at week 24, from a patient treated with tofacitinib. These receptors were obtained from a human donor with alopecia areata. CDR3s include the opening cysteine and the closing phenylalanine or tryptophan. A D gene is named only where the DNA matches it firmly. Not all rows give a size; the values are once, few, many and, for expanded clones, a class.

TRBJ1-2 . . TRBV27 CASSLYREDRYTF TGTGCCAGCAGTTTATACAGGGAGGACCGCTACACCTTC
TRBJ2-1 TRBD2 once TRBV6-5 CASRGLAGGWSEQFF TGTGCCAGCAGAGGACTAGCGGGGGGGTGGAGTGAGCAGTTCTTC
TRBJ2-5 . . TRBV5-8 CASSFSRGQETQYF TGTGCCAGCAGCTTCTCCAGGGGCCAAGAGACCCAGTACTTC
TRBJ2-2 . . TRBV10-3 CAISGSARGDTGELFF TGTGCCATCAGTGGGAGCGCTCGTGGGGACACCGGGGAGCTGTTTTTT
TRBJ2-5 . . TRBV7-9 CASSTAGRFRETQYF TGTGCCAGCAGCACCGCAGGACGGTTCCGGGAGACCCAGTACTTC
TRBJ1-1 . few TRBV5-1 CASSETGLGSEAFF TGCGCCAGCAGCGAGACAGGTCTTGGGTCTGAAGCTTTCTTT
TRBJ2-1 TRBD2 . TRBV6-5 CASLAAGGAYNEQFF TGTGCCAGCTTGGCGGCGGGGGGTGCCTACAATGAGCAGTTCTTC
TRBJ1-2 . . TRBV9 CASSVAHSHDGYTF TGTGCCAGCAGCGTAGCGCACAGTCACGATGGCTACACCTTC
TRBJ2-7 TRBD2 . TRBV28 CASQFLAANSYEQYF TGTGCCAGCCAATTTCTAGCGGCCAACTCCTACGAGCAGTACTTC
TRBJ2-1 . . TRBV29-1 CSVSIYIQGDEQFF TGCAGCGTCTCAATCTATATACAGGGCGATGAGCAGTTCTTC
TRBJ2-6 . . TRBV29-1 CSVTHGAGANVLTF TGCAGCGTTACACACGGTGCGGGGGCCAACGTCCTGACTTTC
TRBJ2-1 . many TRBV6-6 CASTYSRVYNEQFF TGTGCCAGCACCTATTCCAGGGTCTACAATGAGCAGTTCTTC
TRBJ1-1 . . TRBV7-2 CASSLQGRMHTEAFF TGTGCCAGCAGCTTACAGGGCAGGATGCACACTGAAGCTTTCTTT
TRBJ1-2 . . TRBV7-3 CASSLTRVYGYTF TGTGCCAGCAGCTTAACCAGGGTCTATGGCTACACCTTC
TRBJ1-1 TRBD1 . TRBV5-1 CASSSLGQGNTEAFF TGCGCCAGCAGCTCCTTGGGACAGGGGAACACTGAAGCTTTCTTT
TRBJ2-7 TRBD1 once TRBV7-3 CASSSHTPPGQGALEQYF TGTGCCAGCAGCTCACATACCCCCCCGGGACAGGGGGCGCTTGAGCAGTACTTC
TRBJ1-2 . . TRBV2 CASEEIGYTF TGTGCCAGCGAGGAGATTGGCTACACCTTC
TRBJ2-5 . . TRBV5-1 CASSPGEETQYF TGCGCCAGCTCCCCCGGGGAAGAGACCCAGTACTTC
TRBJ1-2 . . TRBV25-1 CASSPPGGSYGYTF TGTGCCAGCAGTCCCCCTGGGGGTTCCTATGGCTACACCTTC
TRBJ2-3 . . TRBV29-1 CSVVPRTWGTDTQYF TGCAGCGTTGTACCCAGGACTTGGGGCACAGATACGCAGTATTTT
TRBJ2-1 . . TRBV6-5 CASRQTGGPYNEQFF TGTGCCAGCAGACAGACAGGAGGTCCCTACAATGAGCAGTTCTTC
TRBJ2-2 TRBD1 once TRBV5-1 CASSSTGGLTGELFF TGCGCCAGCAGCTCGACAGGGGGTTTGACCGGGGAGCTGTTTTTT
TRBJ2-1 TRBD1 few TRBV29-1 CSVEVWTTGGSSYNEQFF TGCAGCGTTGAAGTTTGGACTACAGGGGGCTCTTCCTACAATGAGCAGTTCTTC
TRBJ1-1 . . TRBV4-2 CASSQDVGTENTEAFF TGTGCCAGCAGCCAAGATGTCGGTACAGAAAACACTGAAGCTTTCTTT
TRBJ2-7 . . TRBV15 CATSRDREQYF TGTGCCACCAGCAGAGATAGGGAGCAGTACTTC
TRBJ2-5 . . TRBV6-5 CASSYSTGETQYF TGTGCCAGCAGTTACTCGACCGGGGAGACCCAGTACTTC
TRBJ1-5 . . TRBV4-1 CASSQDQVYSNQPQHF TGCGCCAGCAGCCAAGATCAGGTTTATAGCAATCAGCCCCAGCATTTT
TRBJ2-7 . . TRBV5-4 CASSAQGSGSYEQYF TGTGCCAGCAGTGCTCAGGGGTCGGGCTCCTACGAGCAGTACTTC
TRBJ1-6 . . TRBV7-2 CASSETSGSPLHF TGTGCCAGCAGCGAAACCTCGGGTTCACCCCTCCACTTT
TRBJ2-7 . . TRBV29-1 CSVQTNYEQYF TGCAGCGTCCAGACAAACTACGAGCAGTACTTC
TRBJ2-3 . few TRBV7-2 CASSLAYSRDTQYF TGTGCCAGCAGCTTAGCGTATTCACGAGATACGCAGTATTTT
TRBJ2-1 . . TRBV4-1 CASSLPRALAYNEQFF TGCGCCAGCAGCCTCCCAAGGGCACTAGCTTACAATGAGCAGTTCTTC
TRBJ2-7 TRBD2 . TRBV5-6 CASSLAQRGGSYEQYF TGTGCCAGCAGCTTGGCCCAGCGGGGGGGCTCCTACGAGCAGTACTTC
TRBJ2-5 . . TRBV30 CAWSVVRDRETQYF TGTGCCTGGAGTGTAGTTAGGGATCGAGAGACCCAGTACTTC
TRBJ2-4 TRBD1 . TRBV29-1 CSVDPGQGGIKNIQYF TGCAGCGTTGATCCCGGACAGGGGGGGATCAAAAACATTCAGTACTTC
TRBJ2-1 . . TRBV4-3 CASSQEAGWDYNEQFF TGCGCCAGCAGCCAAGAGGCGGGGTGGGACTACAATGAGCAGTTCTTC
TRBJ2-2 TRBD1 . TRBV30 CAWSTDRGSGELFF TGTGCCTGGAGTACGGACAGGGGTTCCGGGGAGCTGTTTTTT
TRBJ2-7 . few TRBV4-1 CASSRARDYEQYF TGCGCCAGCAGTCGCGCCCGGGATTACGAGCAGTACTTC
TRBJ1-2 TRBD1 few TRBV28 CASRRTGSGYTF TGTGCCAGCAGGAGGACAGGGAGTGGCTACACCTTC
TRBJ2-5 . . TRBV29-1 CSVERAGRETQYF TGCAGCGTTGAGCGGGCAGGTCGGGAGACCCAGTACTTC
TRBJ2-1 TRBD1 . TRBV29-1 CSAGQGGPGEQFF TGCAGCGCCGGACAGGGGGGTCCGGGTGAGCAGTTCTTC
TRBJ2-1 . . TRBV4-3 CASIGNEQFF TGCGCCAGCATTGGCAATGAGCAGTTCTTC
TRBJ2-1 TRBD1 few TRBV30 CAWGTGSNEQFF TGTGCCTGGGGGACAGGGTCAAATGAGCAGTTCTTC
TRBJ2-7 TRBD1 . TRBV30 CAWSYRGPHSYEQYF TGTGCCTGGAGCTACAGGGGGCCCCACTCCTACGAGCAGTACTTC
TRBJ2-3 TRBD1 few TRBV7-2 CASSQQGFTQYF TGTGCCAGCAGCCAACAGGGGTTTACGCAGTATTTT
TRBJ2-7 . . TRBV15 CATSRDYREYAEQYF TGTGCCACCAGCAGAGATTACAGGGAGTACGCCGAGCAGTACTTC
TRBJ2-5 . . TRBV7-3 CASSLRRQETQYF TGTGCCAGCAGCTTACGTAGACAAGAGACCCAGTACTTC